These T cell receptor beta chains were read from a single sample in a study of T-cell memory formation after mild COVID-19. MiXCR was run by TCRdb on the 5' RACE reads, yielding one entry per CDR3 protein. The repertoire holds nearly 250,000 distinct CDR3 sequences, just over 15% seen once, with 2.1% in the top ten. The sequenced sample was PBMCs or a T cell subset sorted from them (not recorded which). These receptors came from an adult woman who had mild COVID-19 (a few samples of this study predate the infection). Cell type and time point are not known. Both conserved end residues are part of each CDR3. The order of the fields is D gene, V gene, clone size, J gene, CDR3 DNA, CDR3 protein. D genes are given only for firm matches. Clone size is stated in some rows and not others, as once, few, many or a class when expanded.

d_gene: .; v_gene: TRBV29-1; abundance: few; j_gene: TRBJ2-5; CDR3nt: TGCAGCGTTGAAGGGCTCCCGGGGTCCCAAGAGACCCAGTACTTC; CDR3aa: CSVEGLPGSQETQYF
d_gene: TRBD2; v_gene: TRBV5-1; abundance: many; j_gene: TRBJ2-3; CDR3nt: TGCGCCAGCAGCAACGACGCGGGAGGTACGCAGTATTTT; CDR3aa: CASSNDAGGTQYF
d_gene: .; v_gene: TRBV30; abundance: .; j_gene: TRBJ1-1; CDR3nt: TGTGCCGGGACACTGAACACTGAAGCTTTCTTT; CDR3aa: CAGTLNTEAFF
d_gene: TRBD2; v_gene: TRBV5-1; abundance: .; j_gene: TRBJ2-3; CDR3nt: TGCGCCAGCAGCTCTAGCGGGGCGGCCGGTGATACGCAGTATTTT; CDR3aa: CASSSSGAAGDTQYF
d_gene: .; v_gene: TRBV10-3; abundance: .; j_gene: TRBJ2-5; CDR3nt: TGTGCCATCAGTTGGACAGAACAAGAGACCCAGTACTTC; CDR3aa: CAISWTEQETQYF
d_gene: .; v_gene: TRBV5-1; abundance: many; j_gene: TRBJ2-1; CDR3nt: TGCGCCAGCAGCCCCGGGTCGGTAGGGAACAATGAGCAGTTCTTC; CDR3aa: CASSPGSVGNNEQFF
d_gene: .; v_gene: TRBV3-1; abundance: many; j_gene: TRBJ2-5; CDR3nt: TGTGCCAGCGGTGGAACTAGGGGTGAGACCCAGTACTTC; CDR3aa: CASGGTRGETQYF
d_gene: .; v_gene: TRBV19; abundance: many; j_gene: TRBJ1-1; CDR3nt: TGTGCCAGTAGTACCTTAGGTGAGATGAACACTGAAGCTTTCTTT; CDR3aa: CASSTLGEMNTEAFF
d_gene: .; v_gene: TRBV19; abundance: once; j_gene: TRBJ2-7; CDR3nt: TGTGCCAGTAGTATGGGGGTAGGGCAGTACTTC; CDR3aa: CASSMGVGQYF
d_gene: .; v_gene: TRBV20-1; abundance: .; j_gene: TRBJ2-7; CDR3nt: TGCAGTGCTAGTAGAGAGGGAGCCGGTTTGTCCCACGAGCAGTACTTC; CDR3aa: CSASREGAGLSHEQYF
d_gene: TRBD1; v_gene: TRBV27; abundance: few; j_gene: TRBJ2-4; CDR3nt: TGTGACAGCAGTTTATCGATGAGGGGGCGTACCAAAAACATTCAGTACTTC; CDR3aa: CDSSLSMRGRTKNIQYF
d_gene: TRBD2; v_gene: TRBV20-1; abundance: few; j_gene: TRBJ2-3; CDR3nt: TGCAGTGCTAGAGCGGTTAGCGGGGGTGTAGATACGCAGTATTTT; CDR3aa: CSARAVSGGVDTQYF
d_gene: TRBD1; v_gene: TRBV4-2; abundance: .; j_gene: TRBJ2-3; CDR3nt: TGTGCCAGCAGCCATCCGGGACAGGGGGCATCGGATACGCAGTATTTT; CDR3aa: CASSHPGQGASDTQYF
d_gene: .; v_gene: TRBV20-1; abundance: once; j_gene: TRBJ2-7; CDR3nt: TGCAGTGCTAGCCGGCCGGCAGTCCTCGAGCAGTACTTC; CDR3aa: CSASRPAVLEQYF
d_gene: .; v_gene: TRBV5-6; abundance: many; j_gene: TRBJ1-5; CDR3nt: TGTGCCAGCAGCCTCATGGATCAGCCCCAGCATTTT; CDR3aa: CASSLMDQPQHF
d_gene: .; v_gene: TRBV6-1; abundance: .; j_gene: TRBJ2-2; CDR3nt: TGTGCCAGCAGTGAAGTGGAGGGGGCGGGATTCGGCGGGGAGCTGTTTTTT; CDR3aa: CASSEVEGAGFGGELFF
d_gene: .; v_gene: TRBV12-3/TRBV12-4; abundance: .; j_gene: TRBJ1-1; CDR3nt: TGTGCCAGCAGTTTAGCGCGAGGAGGGGCTGAAGCTTTCTTT; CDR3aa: CASSLARGGAEAFF
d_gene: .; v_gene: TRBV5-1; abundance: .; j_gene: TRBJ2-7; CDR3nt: TGCGCCAGCACCGTAGACCAGGGACCGGGGGAGCAGTACTTC; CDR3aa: CASTVDQGPGEQYF
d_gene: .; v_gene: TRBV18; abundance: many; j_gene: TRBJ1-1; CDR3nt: TGTGCCAGCTCACCAGAGCAGGGCAAGAACACTGAAGCTTTCTTT; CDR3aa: CASSPEQGKNTEAFF
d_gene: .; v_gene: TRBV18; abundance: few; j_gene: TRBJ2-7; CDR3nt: TGTGCCAGCTCACTTATCCTAGCGAGATCCTCCTACGAGCAGTACTTC; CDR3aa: CASSLILARSSYEQYF
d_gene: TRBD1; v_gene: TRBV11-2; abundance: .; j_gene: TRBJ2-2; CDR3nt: TGTGCCAGCAGCTTTGCTACAGGGGCCGGGGAGCTGTTTTTT; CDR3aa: CASSFATGAGELFF
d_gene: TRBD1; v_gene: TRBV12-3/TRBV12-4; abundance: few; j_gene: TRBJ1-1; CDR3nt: TGTGCCAGCAGACCCGACAGGGTCGGAAAAGCTTTCTTT; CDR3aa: CASRPDRVGKAFF
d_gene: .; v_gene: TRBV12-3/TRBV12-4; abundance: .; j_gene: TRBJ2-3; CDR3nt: TGTGCCAGCAGCGACCACTATACGCAGTATTTT; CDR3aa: CASSDHYTQYF
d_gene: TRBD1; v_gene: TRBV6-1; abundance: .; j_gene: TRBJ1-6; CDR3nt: TGTGCCAGCACAACCGGGACAGGGGGTAGTTCACCCCTCCACTTT; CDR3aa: CASTTGTGGSSPLHF
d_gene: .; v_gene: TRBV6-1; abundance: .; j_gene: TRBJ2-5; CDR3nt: TGTGCCAGCAGACAGAAGGGGGGACAAGAGACCCAGTACTTC; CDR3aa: CASRQKGGQETQYF
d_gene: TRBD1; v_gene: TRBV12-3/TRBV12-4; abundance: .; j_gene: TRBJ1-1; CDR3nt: TGTGCCAGCAGTCCCGGACAGGGGTATGAAGCTTTCTTT; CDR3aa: CASSPGQGYEAFF
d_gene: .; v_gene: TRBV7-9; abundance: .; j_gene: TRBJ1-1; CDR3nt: TGTGCCAGCAGCGAACTAGGGACGGGAGTTGAAGCTTTCTTT; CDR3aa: CASSELGTGVEAFF
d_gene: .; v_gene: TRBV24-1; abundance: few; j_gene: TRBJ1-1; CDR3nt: TGTGCCACCAGTGACTCGGGACGGTTGAACACTGAAGCTTTCTTT; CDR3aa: CATSDSGRLNTEAFF
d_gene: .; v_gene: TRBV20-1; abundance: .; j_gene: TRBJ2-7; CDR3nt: TGCAGTGCTAGCCTCGGATGGGTCTCCGCAGAGCAGTACTTC; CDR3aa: CSASLGWVSAEQYF
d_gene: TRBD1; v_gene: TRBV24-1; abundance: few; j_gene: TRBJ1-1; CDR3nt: TGTGCCACCCGGGACAGTTTGAGGAACACTGAAGCTTTCTTT; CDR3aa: CATRDSLRNTEAFF
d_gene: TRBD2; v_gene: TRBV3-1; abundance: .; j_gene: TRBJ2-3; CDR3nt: TGTGCCAGCAGCCAAGGGACTAGCGGGAGGATAGATACGCAGTATTTT; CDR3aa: CASSQGTSGRIDTQYF
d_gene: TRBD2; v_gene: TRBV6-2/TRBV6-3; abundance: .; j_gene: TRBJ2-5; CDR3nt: TGTGCCAGCAGTCTAGCGGGAGTATCGGCAGAGACCCAGTACTTC; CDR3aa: CASSLAGVSAETQYF
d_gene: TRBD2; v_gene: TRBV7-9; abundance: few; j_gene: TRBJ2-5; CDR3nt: TGTGCCAGCAGCTTAGGCGGGAGCGGCCGAGAGACCCAGTACTTC; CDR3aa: CASSLGGSGRETQYF
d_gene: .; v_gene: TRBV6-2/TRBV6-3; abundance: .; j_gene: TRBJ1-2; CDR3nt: TGTGCCAGCAGTTACTTAGGGACATTCAACTATGGCTACACCTTC; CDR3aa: CASSYLGTFNYGYTF
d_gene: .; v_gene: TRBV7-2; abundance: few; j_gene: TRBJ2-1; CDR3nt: TGTGCCAGCAGCTTTCTCCGGGCAGACAATGAGCAGTTCTTC; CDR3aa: CASSFLRADNEQFF
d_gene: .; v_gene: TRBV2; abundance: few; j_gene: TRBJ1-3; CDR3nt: TGTGCCAGCGGGCTATCTGGAAACACCATATATTTT; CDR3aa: CASGLSGNTIYF
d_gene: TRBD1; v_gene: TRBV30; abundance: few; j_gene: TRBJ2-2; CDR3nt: TGTGCCTGGCGAAGCAGGGGGCGCACCGGGGAGCTGTTTTTT; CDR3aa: CAWRSRGRTGELFF
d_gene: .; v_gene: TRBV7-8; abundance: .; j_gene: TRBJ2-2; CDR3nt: TGTGCCAGCAGCTTAATTAGGAGCGGGGAGCTGTTTTTT; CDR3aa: CASSLIRSGELFF
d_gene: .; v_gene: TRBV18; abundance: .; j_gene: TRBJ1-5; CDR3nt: TGTGCCAGCTCACCACCCGGGACACCCAATAGCAATCAGCCCCAGCATTTT; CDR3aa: CASSPPGTPNSNQPQHF
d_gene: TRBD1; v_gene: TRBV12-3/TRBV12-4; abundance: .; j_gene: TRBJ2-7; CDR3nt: TGTGCCAGCAGTCAATGGGACAGGGGAAGCGAGCAGTACTTC; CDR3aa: CASSQWDRGSEQYF
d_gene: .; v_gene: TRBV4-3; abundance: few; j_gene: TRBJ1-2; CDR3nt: TGCGCCAGCAGCCAAGATCGGCGGGAAACCTATGGCTACACCTTC; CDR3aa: CASSQDRRETYGYTF
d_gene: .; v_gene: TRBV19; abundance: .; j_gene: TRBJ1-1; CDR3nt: TGTGCCAGTAGCCTGGTCGGGGGCGAGGTGAAAGCTTTCTTT; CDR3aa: CASSLVGGEVKAFF
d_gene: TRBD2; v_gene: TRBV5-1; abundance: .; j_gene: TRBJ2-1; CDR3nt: TGCGCCAGCAGCCTTAGGGTCGGGACTAGCGGTTACAATGAGCAGTTCTTC; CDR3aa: CASSLRVGTSGYNEQFF
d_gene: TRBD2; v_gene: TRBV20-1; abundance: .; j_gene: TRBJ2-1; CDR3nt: TGCAGTGCCACCAACCCAGTAGCGGGAGCCTACAATGAGCAGTTCTTC; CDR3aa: CSATNPVAGAYNEQFF
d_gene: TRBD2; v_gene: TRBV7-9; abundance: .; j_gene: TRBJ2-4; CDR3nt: TGTGCCAGCAGCCGCGGGACTAGCGGGACCGCTGACATTCAGTACTTC; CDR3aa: CASSRGTSGTADIQYF
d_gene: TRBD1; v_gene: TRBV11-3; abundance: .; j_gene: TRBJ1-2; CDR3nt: TGTGCCAGCAGCTCCGAAGGTATGAGGGGACAGAAGCTTAACTATGGCTACACCTTC; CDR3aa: CASSSEGMRGQKLNYGYTF
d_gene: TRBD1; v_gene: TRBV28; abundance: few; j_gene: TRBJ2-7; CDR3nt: TGTGCCAGCAGCACCACCGGGACAGGGTCCTACGAGCAGTACTTC; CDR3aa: CASSTTGTGSYEQYF
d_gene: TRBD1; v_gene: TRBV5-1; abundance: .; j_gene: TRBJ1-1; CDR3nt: TGCGCCAGCAGCTTATCCCCGGGACAGAAGAACACTGAAGCTTTCTTT; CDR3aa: CASSLSPGQKNTEAFF
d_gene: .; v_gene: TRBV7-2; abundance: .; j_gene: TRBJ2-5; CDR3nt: TGTGCCAGCAGGGGACCAGGGGAAGAGACCCAGTACTTC; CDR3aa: CASRGPGEETQYF